The clone carrying this T cell receptor (beta chain) was detected ten times or more. No antigen is known for it. This specimen belongs to a study of T-cell memory formation after mild COVID-19. Study background: Across donors, TCR clusters were largely donor specific.

5'RACE with constant-segment primers yielded barcoded, UMI-tagged TCR alpha and TCR beta cDNA libraries. One entry per CDR3 protein, called by TCRdb with MiXCR from the 5' RACE reads. The profile covers some 300,000 distinct CDR3 sequences, with more than 20% appearing a single time and 20% to 25% taken by the ten largest. General observations from the study: The study found balanced CD4/CD8 in clones contracting day 15 to 85 and a CD4+ lean in later expanders. Clones that contracted clustered mainly in CM and EM if CD4+ and in EMRA if CD8+.

This CDR3 is built from 14 residues. Germline CDR1 reads LGHDT; CDR2 reads YNNKEL (reference sequence). Trimming took off 4 bases at V and 5 bases at J, with 14 bases between the two ends. V gene TRBV3-1 combines with J gene TRBJ1-2; D not resolved. This receptor was identified in a young man who had mild COVID-19 (a few samples of this study predate the infection). Cell type and time point are not known. The sample comprised PBMCs or a T cell subset sorted from them (not recorded which). DNA of the CDR3: TGTGCCAGCAGCCCAACCGGCCCGTCGTATGGCTACACCTTC. Translated: CASSPTGPSYGYTF.